Sequencing of this T cell receptor (beta chain) was carried out in a study of blood T cell repertoires in COVID-19. Study overall: Acute and convalescent COVID-19 specimens originated in the United States, Italy and Spain. PBMCs, B-cell-depleted T cells, or T cells were the source of the cDNA or gDNA that made up the material.

CDR1 is SGHRS, CDR2 YFSETQ, per germline. The ends were cut back, 4 bases at V and 0 bases at J, with 23 bases in the middle. The CDR3 spans 19 residues. In the original processing: Estimated nucleated cell counts came from reference gene primer amplification. The repertoire was sequenced with immunoSEQ multiplex PCR; TCRdb's copy has only in-frame clones and lacks some. The V and J calls and clone size come from that table; D and trimming were worked out from the DNA. The sample has 80,000 or so clones, more than 70% seen once. This clonotype was obtained from a man aged 45-65 years with acute or convalescent COVID-19. The chain employs TRBV5-1 and TRBJ1-3; D unresolved. The sample was peripheral blood. The CDR3 nucleotides read TGCGCCAGCAGCCCCGGACCGCTGTTGACTACTCTCTCTGGAAACACCATATATTTT. As protein: CASSPGPLLTTLSGNTIYF.